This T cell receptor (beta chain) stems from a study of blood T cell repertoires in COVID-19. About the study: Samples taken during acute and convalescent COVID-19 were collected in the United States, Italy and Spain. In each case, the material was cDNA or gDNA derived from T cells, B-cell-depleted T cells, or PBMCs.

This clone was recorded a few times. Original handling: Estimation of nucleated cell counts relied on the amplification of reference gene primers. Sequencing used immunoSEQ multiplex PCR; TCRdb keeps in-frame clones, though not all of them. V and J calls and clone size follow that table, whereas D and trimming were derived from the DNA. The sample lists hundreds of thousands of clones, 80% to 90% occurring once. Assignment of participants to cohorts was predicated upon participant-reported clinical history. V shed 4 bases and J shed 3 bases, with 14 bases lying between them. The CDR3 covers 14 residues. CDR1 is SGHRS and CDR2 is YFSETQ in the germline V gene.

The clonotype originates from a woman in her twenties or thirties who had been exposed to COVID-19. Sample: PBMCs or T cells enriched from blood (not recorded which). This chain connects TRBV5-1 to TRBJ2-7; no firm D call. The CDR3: CASSHDKNFYEQYF. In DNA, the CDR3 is TGCGCCAGCAGCCATGACAAGAACTTCTACGAGCAGTACTTC.